These 25 T cell receptor beta chains originate from one sample sequenced in a study of blood T cell repertoires in COVID-19 (dated by TCRdb to 2018 to 2021). Library prep was done by the immunoSEQ multiplex PCR assay. What TCRdb holds here is the immuneACCESS table cut down to in-frame rearrangements. Part of the clones is not present; checked against another copy, under half of the missing clones reflect an unresolved V gene, and the others are unexplained. The sample table shows approximately 200,000 clones, and about 91% are seen once. More than 3.5% of the sample belongs to the ten largest clones. Sequencing was performed on peripheral blood. Receptors were obtained from a woman younger than 45 with acute or convalescent COVID-19.

Here the CDR3 DNA reads TGTGCCAGTAGTCCCGCCGGGTTTATGAACACTGAAGCTTTCTTT. This gives the protein CASSPAGFMNTEAFF. The gene calls are TRBV19 and TRBJ1-1; D unclear. Germline CDR1 is LNHDA and CDR2 is SQIVND (reference sequence). This CDR3 has 15 residues. V lost 5 bases and J 0 bases, leaving 13 bases between the germline ends.

The chain has TRBV6-5 and TRBJ2-1; a possible D gene is TRBD2 (6 bases). From germline, CDR1 is MNHEY and CDR2 SVGAGI. This CDR3 contains 15 residues. V dropped 2 bases and J dropped 4 bases, with 12 bases sitting between them. The CDR3 DNA reads TGTGCCAGCAGTTACCAGGTCGGGAGTTACAATGAGCAGTTCTTC. It translates to CASSYQVGSYNEQFF.

The chain has TRBV11-2 and TRBJ1-1; no definite D call. V dropped 0 bases and J dropped 4 bases, with 9 bases sitting between them. The CDR3 sequence is 14 residues long. Germline CDR1 is SGHAT and CDR2 is FQNNGV. CDR3 amino acids: CASSLDPSATEAFF. The CDR3 DNA is TGTGCCAGCAGCTTAGATCCCAGTGCCACTGAAGCTTTCTTT.

The gene calls are TRBV21-1 and TRBJ1-2; TRBD1 reflects the table's D call only, with no check against the DNA. TRBV21-1 is tagged as a pseudogene. The CDR3 consists of 15 residues. CDR3 in DNA: TGTGCCAGCAGCAAGGGCCGGGACAGGATCTATGGCTACACCTTC. Protein product: CASSKGRDRIYGYTF.

The CDR3 region has the DNA TGTGCCAGCTCACCTCTTCAGGGGGATGGCTACACCTTC. Its protein product is CASSPLQGDGYTF. The V gene is TRBV18, the J gene TRBJ1-2, with 7 positions matching TRBD1. The CDR3 has 13 amino acids. V shed 3 bases, J shed 6 bases, and the junction held 4 bases outside the gene matches. Germline lookup yields CDR1 KGHSH and CDR2 LQKENI.

This clone occurred a few times. V and J are TRBV7-9 and TRBJ1-6; no definite D call. The CDR3 spans 14 residues. The V end was cut by 0 bases, the J end by 9 bases, with 9 bases between. CDR1 and CDR2 (germline): SEHNR, FQNEAQ (reference sequence). CDR3 sequence reads: CASSLAGEASPLHF. In DNA form, the CDR3 reads TGTGCCAGCAGCTTAGCCGGGGAAGCTTCACCCCTCCACTTT.

The chain has TRBV7-6 and TRBJ2-7; D is uncertain. The CDR3 sequence is 14 residues long. Per germline, CDR1 SGHVS and CDR2 FNYEAQ. V shed 6 bases and J shed 5 bases, with 17 bases lying between them. The CDR3 protein is CASSPGVGQNEQYF. The CDR3 region has the DNA TGTGCCAGCAGTCCCGGAGTAGGTCAGAACGAGCAGTACTTC.

The sample holds many counts of this clone. The chain combines TRBV27 with TRBJ1-1, with D unclear. In germline, CDR1 is MNHEY, CDR2 SMNVEV (reference sequence). Trimming took off 0 bases at V and 3 bases at J, with 5 bases between the two ends. The CDR3 sequence is 13 residues long. CDR3 region: CASSLSIDTEAFF. In DNA form, the CDR3 reads TGTGCCAGCAGTTTATCGATAGACACTGAAGCTTTCTTT.

The DNA of the CDR3 is TGCGCCAGCAGCCTCCAACAGGGTGGGGCCGGGGAGCTGTTTTTT. The encoded protein is CASSLQQGGAGELFF. J is TRBJ2-2 and V is TRBV4-1, with a weak D call TRBD1 (6 bases). V lost 4 bases, J lost 6 bases, and 15 bases lay in between. This CDR3 contains 15 residues. Germline-derived CDR1 and CDR2 are MGHRA and YSYEKL.

This clone was recorded once. The rearrangement joins TRBV14 to TRBJ2-1, with D perhaps TRBD2 (5 bases). This CDR3 comprises 15 residues. Germline CDR1 and CDR2: SGHDN and FVKESK. V lost 2 bases to trimming and J lost 8 bases, with 16 bases between them. The CDR3 nucleotides read TGTGCCAGCAGCCAATCGGGAATCTTAAGGGATGAGCAGTTCTTC. Protein: CASSQSGILRDEQFF.

The CDR3 here is CASSPDSAGNTIYF. In nucleotides, the CDR3 is TGTGCCAGCTCACCGGACAGCGCCGGGAACACCATATATTTT. This chain uses TRBV18 with TRBJ1-3; maybe TRBD1 (6 bases). Trimming cost V 3 bases and J 7 bases, with 13 bases left between them. The CDR3 runs to 14 residues. Germline V gene lookup returns CDR1 KGHSH and CDR2 LQKENI.

This clone has a single count. In nucleotides, the CDR3 is TGTGCCAGCAGCCAAGATTCCAGCGGGAGTGAAGATACGCAGTATTTT. It specifies CASSQDSSGSEDTQYF. V gene TRBV4-2 combines with J gene TRBJ2-3; TRBD2 matches at 8 bases. The CDR3 sequence is 16 residues long. Unmatched junction bases numbered 7, after V lost 0 bases and J lost 5 bases. Germline values: CDR1 LGHNA, CDR2 YNFKEQ.

This chain connects TRBV6-5 to TRBJ2-1; 11 nucleotides line up with TRBD2. J gave up 2 bases and V 4 bases, and 1 base lay outside the gene matches. Germline V gene sequence: CDR1 MNHEY, CDR2 SVGAGI. This CDR3 spans 15 amino acids. The CDR3: CASSLAGGTYNEQFF. The CDR3 nucleotides read TGTGCCAGCAGTTTAGCGGGAGGGACCTACAATGAGCAGTTCTTC.

The rearrangement joins TRBV6-6 to TRBJ2-1, with 9 bases aligning to TRBD2. Germline lookup yields CDR1 MNHNY and CDR2 SVGAGI (reference sequence). Trimming at V came to 5 bases and at J to 5 bases, leaving 13 bases not matched to a gene. There are 17 residues in the CDR3. The CDR3 DNA sequence: TGTGCCAGCAGTCCCCTCCCCCAGCGGGAGGCCAACAATGAGCAGTTCTTC. Translating it yields CASSPLPQREANNEQFF.

The CDR3 is CASYGTSTRNEQFF. The CDR3 bases are TGTGCCAGCTACGGGACTAGTACTAGGAATGAGCAGTTCTTC. The chain joins TRBV6-5 to TRBJ2-1; TRBD2 matches at 8 bases. Germline V gives CDR1 MNHEY, CDR2 SVGAGI. The CDR3 has 14 amino acids. J was trimmed by 7 bases and V by 8 bases; bases with no gene match: 10.

This sequence joins TRBV4-2 and TRBJ2-5, with a weak D call TRBD2 (6 bases). The germline V gene encodes CDR1 LGHNA and CDR2 YNFKEQ. CDR3 length: 15 amino acids. Trimming left V 5 bases short and J 4 bases short, with 17 bases between. The CDR3 nucleotides read TGTGCCAGCAGCTATTATAGCGGAGGGAGAGAGACCCAGTACTTC. This translates into CASSYYSGGRETQYF.

This clone was counted a single time. The chain recombines TRBV6-5 with TRBJ2-3; D remains ambiguous. V lost 2 bases and J 2 bases, leaving 5 bases between the germline ends. The CDR3 runs 13 residues. Per germline, CDR1 MNHEY and CDR2 SVGAGI. DNA for the CDR3: TGTGCCAGCAGTTACCTAGTCACAGATACGCAGTATTTT. Translated, it gives CASSYLVTDTQYF.

The J gene is TRBJ2-7, the V gene TRBV18, with TRBD2 matching 11 bases. This CDR3 comprises 15 residues. CDR1 is KGHSH and CDR2 is LQKENI in the germline V gene. The J segment lost 0 bases and the V segment lost 3 bases, leaving 1 base of the junction unmatched. CDR3 region: CASSPGLADSYEQYF. DNA for the CDR3: TGTGCCAGCTCACCGGGACTAGCGGACTCCTACGAGCAGTACTTC.

The chain has TRBV21-1 and TRBJ2-7; the table's D gene call, TRBD2, was not cross checked with the DNA. TRBV21-1 is described as a pseudogene. The CDR3 extends over 15 amino acids. DNA for the CDR3: TGTGCCAGCAGCAAAGAAGGACTAGCGCTCTACGAGCAGTACTTC. Its translation is CASSKEGLALYEQYF.

This clone has just one count. V gene TRBV30 combines with J gene TRBJ1-1; a possible D gene is TRBD1 (6 bases). The CDR3 length is 14 residues. Trimming shortened V by 8 bases and J by 0 bases, and 16 bases separated the two germline ends. In germline, CDR1 is GTSNPN, CDR2 SVGIG (reference sequence). As DNA, the CDR3 is TGTGCCCACCGGGACATCCACATGAACACTGAAGCTTTCTTT. It yields the protein CAHRDIHMNTEAFF. The full variable domain, completed using reference TRBV30 and TRBJ1-1, is SQTIHQWPATLVQPVGSPLSLECTVEGTSNPNLYWYRQAAGRGLQLLFYSVGIGQISSEVPQNLSASRPQDRQFILSSKKLLLSDSGFYLCAHRDIHMNTEAFFGQGTRLTVV.

The CDR3, as DNA: TGTGCCAGCAGTCCCCGTCAGGGCTACGAGCAGTACTTC. Its translation: CASSPRQGYEQYF. This chain connects TRBV27 to TRBJ2-7; weak D call: TRBD1 (5 bases). This CDR3 comprises 13 residues. Germline V gene lookup returns CDR1 MNHEY and CDR2 SMNVEV (reference sequence). The ends were cut back, 5 bases at V and 3 bases at J, with 11 bases in the middle.

CDR3 amino acids: CASSLGTGDYGYTF. The CDR3 DNA follows: TGTGCCAGCAGCTTGGGGACAGGGGACTATGGCTACACCTTC. The chain employs TRBV5-5 and TRBJ1-2, with 9 positions matching TRBD1. Losses at the gene ends were 0 bases for V and 3 bases for J; bases not matched to a gene: 0. This CDR3 is 14 amino acids long. In germline, CDR1 is SGHKS, CDR2 YYEKEE (reference sequence).

This chain joins TRBV5-6 and TRBJ2-6; the D gene is possibly TRBD2 (6 bases). Per germline, CDR1 SGHDT and CDR2 YYEEEE. Trimming took off 4 bases at V and 0 bases at J, with 14 bases between the two ends. The CDR3 covers 17 residues. The CDR3 DNA is TGTGCCAGCAGCACTGGGACTCTTAACTCTGGGGCCAACGTCCTGACTTTC. Its protein is CASSTGTLNSGANVLTF.

This clone was observed once. V and J are TRBV6-5 and TRBJ2-1; D is undetermined. Germline assignment: CDR1 MNHEY and CDR2 SVGAGI. The CDR3 contains 13 residues. V was clipped by 7 bases and J by 1 base, with 8 bases between them. The CDR3 nucleotides are TGTGCCAGCATCGGGTATTCCTACAATGAGCAGTTCTTC. Protein: CASIGYSYNEQFF.

This clone has just one count. The chain uses TRBV9 and TRBJ2-7, with TRBD1 as a possible D gene (6 bases). The CDR3 has 15 residues. The V gene lost 4 bases and the J gene lost 5 bases, with 19 bases spanning the gap. CDR1 and CDR2 from the germline V gene are SGDLS and YYNGEE. CDR3 in DNA: TGTGCCAGCAGCCCCCTTGGGACACAGGTTCACGAGCAGTACTTC. The encoded protein is CASSPLGTQVHEQYF. Full variable domain (missing parts from reference TRBV9 and TRBJ2-7): DSGVTQTPKHLITATGQRVTLRCSPRSGDLSVYWYQQSLDQGLQFLIQYYNGEERAKGNILERFSAQQFPDLHSELNLSSLELGDSALYFCASSPLGTQVHEQYFGPGTRLTVT.